This is a list of T cell receptor beta chains from one sample in a study of T cell responses to AZD1222 COVID-19 vaccine. Measured with immunoSEQ multiplex PCR; TCRdb has only the in-frame clones, and not every one. The sample includes some 99,000 clones, around 87% of them seen just once. The specimen comprised peripheral blood, sampled 28 days after the second AZD1222 dose. These receptors all come from an adult who received the AZD1222 COVID-19 vaccine. CDR3s include the opening cysteine and the closing phenylalanine or tryptophan. A D gene is named only where the DNA matches it firmly. Only part of the rows carry a size: once, few, many, or a class if the clone is expanded.

J gene | V gene | clone size | D gene | CDR3 protein | CDR3 DNA
TRBJ1-4 | TRBV9 | . | . | CASSVRPSATNEKLFF | TGTGCCAGCAGCGTAAGACCTAGTGCAACTAATGAAAAACTGTTTTTT
TRBJ2-2 | TRBV30 | . | . | CAWSALQGIGELFF | TGTGCCTGGAGTGCCCTGCAGGGGATCGGGGAGCTGTTTTTT
TRBJ1-5 | TRBV4-1 | . | . | CASSQDPERNQPQHF | TGCGCCAGCAGCCAAGATCCAGAGCGCAATCAGCCCCAGCATTTT
TRBJ1-1 | TRBV7-2 | once | . | CASSSHLNTEAFF | TGTGCCAGCAGCTCACATCTGAACACTGAAGCTTTCTTT
TRBJ1-5 | TRBV30 | . | TRBD1 | CAWSVEGGGRQPQHF | TGTGCCTGGAGTGTAGAGGGAGGGGGCCGTCAGCCCCAGCATTTT
TRBJ1-4 | TRBV27 | . | . | CASIRRAGKGEKLFF | TGTGCCAGCATCCGGCGGGCAGGCAAGGGGGAAAAACTGTTTTTT
TRBJ1-5 | TRBV10-3 | . | . | CAISESVGQPQHF | TGTGCCATCAGTGAGTCCGTTGGCCAGCCCCAGCATTTT
TRBJ2-5 | TRBV5-1 | . | . | CASSYKYGETQYF | TGCGCCAGCAGCTATAAGTATGGTGAGACCCAGTACTTC
TRBJ2-1 | TRBV20-1 | . | . | CSASALTEFF | TGCAGTGCTAGCGCGCTTACGGAGTTCTTC
TRBJ1-2 | TRBV7-9 | . | . | CASSPGRENYGYTF | TGTGCCAGCAGCCCAGGCAGGGAAAACTATGGCTACACCTTC
TRBJ2-1 | TRBV18 | . | . | CASSLGAHNEQFF | TGTGCCAGCTCACTCGGGGCCCACAATGAGCAGTTCTTC